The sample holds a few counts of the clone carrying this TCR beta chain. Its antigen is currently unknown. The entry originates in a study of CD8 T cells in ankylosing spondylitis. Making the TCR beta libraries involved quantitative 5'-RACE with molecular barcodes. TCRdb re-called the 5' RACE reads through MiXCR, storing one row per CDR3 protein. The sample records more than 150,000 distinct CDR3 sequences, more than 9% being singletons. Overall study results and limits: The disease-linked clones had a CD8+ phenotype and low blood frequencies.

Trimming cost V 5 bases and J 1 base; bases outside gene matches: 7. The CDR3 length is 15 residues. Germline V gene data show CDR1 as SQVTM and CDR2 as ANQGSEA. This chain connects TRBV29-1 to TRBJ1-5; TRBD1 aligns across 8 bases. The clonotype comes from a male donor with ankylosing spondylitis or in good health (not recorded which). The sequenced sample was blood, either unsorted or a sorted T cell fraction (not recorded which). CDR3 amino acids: CSVTDRGGSNQPQHF. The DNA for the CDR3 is TGCAGCGTTACCGACAGGGGCGGGAGCAATCAGCCCCAGCATTTT.